The sequence of this T cell receptor (beta chain) was determined in a study of identical twins. Points from the study as a whole: Invariant populations such as MAIT and iNKT cells could partly muddle zero-insertion analyses.

TCRdb called the 5' RACE reads again in MiXCR, with one record for every CDR3 protein. The sample lists about 1.7 million distinct CDR3 sequences, less than 35% occurring once. In its sample, this clonotype was seen a few times. The antigen is not known. The CDR3 is made up of 14 amino acids. The germline V and J ends were trimmed by 2 bases and 0 bases, with 10 bases remaining between them. Per the germline V gene, CDR1 is SQVTM and CDR2 is ANQGSEA. The sequencing sample was made of cord blood. This chain links TRBV29-1 with TRBJ2-5; D is unresolved. The TCR sequence derives from a newborn girl in good health. DNA of the CDR3: TGCAGCGTTGAACTGTCAGCTTACCAAGAGACCCAGTACTTC. It specifies CSVELSAYQETQYF.